The 28 T cell receptor beta chains below were found in one sample sequenced in a study of tissue T cells after allogeneic stem cell transplantation. The method was immunoSEQ multiplex PCR; TCRdb's version includes in-frame clones alone and lacks a portion of them. The data contain approximately 17,000 clones, roughly 70% of them singletons. The sample was spleen. These receptors were collected from a female BALB/c mouse in good health. The mouse strain carries the MHC haplotype H2-d.

For this clone: Gene names are mouse gene names. The read halts 1 residue ahead of the CDR3 end, with the missing end drawn from the germline J gene. The identical CDR3 is also encoded by other nucleotide sequences in the sample. J is TRBJ2-3 and V is TRBV21, with TRBD1 identical over 9 bases. TRBV21 is an ORF, and what it does is uncertain. This CDR3 has 16 residues. J gave up 3 bases and V 2 bases, and 6 bases lay outside the gene matches. CDR3 DNA, as far as it was read: TGTGCTAGCAGTCAACCGACAGGGGGGCGAGCAGAAACGCTGTAT. Its translation is CASSQPTGGRAETLY. The entire CDR3 protein reads CASSQPTGGRAETLYF.

This clone was seen a handful of times. Gene names denote mouse genes. The sequence runs out 1 residue before the end of the CDR3; the remainder is reconstructed from the germline J gene. The V gene is TRBV1, the J gene TRBJ1-2, with no clear D. The CDR3 contains 13 residues. In germline, CDR1 is NSQYPW, CDR2 LRSPGD (reference sequence). V lost 1 base and J lost 0, with 3 bases in between. This CDR3 reads CTCSAAANSDYTF. The DNA read from the CDR3 is TGCACCTGCAGTGCAGCCGCAAACTCCGACTACACC.

Remarks on this clone: Gene names are the mouse ones. The CDR3 extends 1 residue past the end of the read, so its final part is completed from the germline J gene. The chain recombines TRBV13-3 with TRBJ2-4; no clear D. The length of the CDR3 is 13 residues. CDR1 is NNHDY, CDR2 SYVADS, per germline. Trimming took off 3 bases at V and 0 bases at J, with 5 bases between the two ends. The covered CDR3 bases are TGTGCCAGCAGTGGGGGTAGTCAAAACACCTTGTAC. Translated, it gives CASSGGSQNTLY. The full CDR3 sequence reads CASSGGSQNTLYF. The full variable domain, rest sourced from reference TRBV13-3 and TRBJ2-4, is EAAVTQSPRSKVAVTGGKVTLSCHQTNNHDYMYWYRQDTGHGLRLIHYSYVADSTEKGDIPDGYKASRPSQENFSLILELASLSQTAVYFCASSGGSQNTLYFGAGTRLSVL.

As concerns this clone: Germline and genes: mouse. Read data end 1 residue before the CDR3 end; the end is taken from the germline J gene. V usage is TRBV13-3 and J usage is TRBJ2-4; 8 bases fit TRBD2. The CDR3 spans 13 residues. V gave up 1 base and J gave up 9 bases; unmatched junction bases: 4. Germline-derived CDR1 and CDR2 are NNHDY and SYVADS. The part of the CDR3 DNA that was read is TGTGCCAGCAGTGATAATGGGGGGGGAACCTTGTAC. Residues: CASSDNGGGTLY. Given in full, the CDR3 is CASSDNGGGTLYF.

A remark on this clone: Here the gene names and germline are mouse. The read terminates 1 residue ahead of where the CDR3 ends, so the germline J gene completes it. V and J are TRBV13-3 and TRBJ1-3; no clear D gene. The CDR3 loop spans 13 amino acids. With 5 bases removed from V and 0 bases from J, the gap between germline ends came to 6 bases. Germline V gives CDR1 NNHDY, CDR2 SYVADS. The CDR3 here is CASRKNSGNTLYF. The sequenced part of the CDR3 DNA is TGTGCCAGCAGGAAGAATTCTGGAAATACGCTCTAT.

This clone was found a few times. Mouse names are used for the genes. The CDR3 is cut off 1 residue early in the read; its end comes from the germline J gene. The chain couples TRBV14 to TRBJ1-4; D perhaps matches TRBD1 (6 bases). V was pared by 4 bases and J by 5 bases, with 6 bases between. This CDR3 comprises 12 residues. Germline CDR1 is SGHDT and CDR2 is FRDEAV. Partial CDR3 DNA: TGTGCCAGCAGTACAGGGAACGAAAGATTATTT. Translating gives CASSTGNERLF. The whole CDR3 protein is CASSTGNERLFF. Complete variable domain (other parts from reference TRBV14 and TRBJ1-4): EAGVTQSPRYAVLQEGQAVSFWCDPISGHDTLYWYQQPRDQGPQLLVYFRDEAVIDNSQLPSDRFSAVRPKGTNSTLKIQSAKQGDTATYLCASSTGNERLFFGHGTKLSVL.

Concerning this clone itself: Gene names and germline refer to mouse. The DNA ends 1 residue before the CDR3 does, and the rest of the CDR3 is filled in from the germline J gene. The V call is TRBV29, the J call TRBJ1-4, with 8 bases lining up with TRBD1. The length of the CDR3 is 12 residues. The J segment lost 4 bases and the V segment lost 9 bases, leaving 1 base of the junction unmatched. CDR1 and CDR2 from the germline V gene are MSHET and SYDVDS. The CDR3 spells CARDRDNERLFF. Incomplete CDR3 DNA: TGTGCTAGGGACAGGGACAACGAAAGATTATTT.

As for this clone: Any gene name here is a mouse gene name. The CDR3 extends 1 residue past the end of the read, so its final part is completed from the germline J gene. J is TRBJ2-3 and V is TRBV31, with TRBD2 identical over 7 bases. V was pared by 0 bases and J by 2 bases, with 5 bases of the junction left unmatched. The CDR3 has 15 amino acids. Germline lookup yields CDR1 GKSSPN and CDR2 SITVG. CDR3 residues: CAWSLPGGVAETLYF. CDR3 DNA (partial): TGTGCCTGGAGTCTACCTGGGGGAGTTGCAGAAACGCTGTAT.

Comments on this clone: The gene names given are mouse names. Read data end 1 residue before the CDR3 end; the end is taken from the germline J gene. The chain uses TRBV19 and TRBJ1-4; 8 bases align to TRBD1. V dropped 7 bases and J dropped 2; count of bases not matched to a gene: 1. The CDR3 has 13 residues. The germline CDR1 and CDR2 sequences are FNHDT and SITEND (reference sequence). Incomplete CDR3 DNA: TGTGCCAGCGGACAGGGATCCAACGAAAGATTATTT. It translates to CASGQGSNERLF. The whole CDR3 sequence is CASGQGSNERLFF. Combining the CDR3 with reference TRBV19 and TRBJ1-4 gives the whole variable domain GGIITQTPKFLIGQEGQKLTLKCQQNFNHDTMYWYRQDSGKGLRLIYYSITENDLQKGDLSEGYDASREKKSSFSLTVTSAQKNEMAVFLCASGQGSNERLFFGHGTKLSVL.

Turning to this clone: All gene names here are mouse names. Coverage ceases 1 residue before the CDR3 finishes, and the germline J gene fills in the end. The chain carries TRBV4 and TRBJ2-1; the match to TRBD2 covers 12 bases. The CDR3 spans 18 residues. Germline values: CDR1 LGHDT, CDR2 YNNKQL (reference sequence). The junction had 8 bases not matched to a gene; V was cut back by 5 bases and J by 0 bases. The covered CDR3 bases are TGTGCCAGCAGCCGGGACTGGGGGGAGAGTTATAACTATGCTGAGCAGTTC. It codes for CASSRDWGESYNYAEQF. The whole CDR3 is CASSRDWGESYNYAEQFF.

Only one count was recorded for this clone. The genes and germline here are from mouse. The read stops 1 residue short of the end of the CDR3; the missing end is completed from the germline J gene. The chain employs TRBV3 and TRBJ1-4; D is undetermined. The CDR3 spans 14 residues. Germline CDR1 reads SNHLY; CDR2 reads FYNGKV (reference sequence). Trimming took 3 bases from V and 0 from J, leaving 5 bases between them. The CDR3 DNA, read in part, is TGTGCCAGCAGCTTTGATATTTCCAACGAAAGATTATTT. Translated: CASSFDISNERLF. The whole CDR3 is CASSFDISNERLFF.

In regard to this clone: Gene names refer to mouse genes. The read finishes 1 residue shy of the CDR3 end, and the germline J gene is used to complete it. This chain joins TRBV29 and TRBJ2-4, with a tentative D call TRBD2 (6 bases). This CDR3 contains 13 residues. With 7 bases removed from V and 2 bases from J, the gap between germline ends came to 10 bases. Germline CDR1 and CDR2: MSHET and SYDVDS. The CDR3 is CASTSGDQNTLYF. CDR3 bases read: TGTGCTAGCACCTCTGGGGATCAAAACACCTTGTAC.

Of note for this clone: The gene symbols are mouse symbols. The CDR3 end lies 1 residue beyond the end of the read and is filled in from the germline J gene. V usage is TRBV13-2 and J usage is TRBJ1-3; D remains ambiguous. Germline V gene lookup returns CDR1 NNHNN and CDR2 SYGAGS (reference sequence). Between the trimmed V and J ends, which lost 5 bases and 1 base, there was a span of 1 base. This CDR3 comprises 11 residues. CDR3 sequence reads: CASGSGNTLYF. The covered CDR3 bases are TGTGCCAGCGGGTCTGGAAATACGCTCTAT.

Comments on this clone: The gene names here belong to mouse. The CDR3 end is not reached by the read, which stops 1 residue before it; the germline J gene fills it in. The V gene is TRBV1, the J gene TRBJ1-1; TRBD1 is a possible D gene (6 bases). Germline loops: CDR1 NSQYPW, CDR2 LRSPGD (reference sequence). V was trimmed by 4 bases and J by 0 bases, leaving 6 bases between them. This CDR3 is built from 13 residues. The sequenced part of the CDR3 DNA is TGCACCTGCAGTGGACAGGCAAACACAGAAGTCTTC. Translated, it gives CTCSGQANTEVF. The full CDR3 protein is CTCSGQANTEVFF.

In the case of this clone: Gene names denote mouse genes. The DNA ends 1 residue before the CDR3 does, and the rest of the CDR3 is filled in from the germline J gene. This chain links TRBV29 with TRBJ2-2; D perhaps matches TRBD1 (6 bases). Germline values: CDR1 MSHET, CDR2 SYDVDS. V lost 2 bases to trimming and J lost 0 bases, with 7 bases between them. The CDR3 extends over 15 amino acids. CDR3 bases read: TGTGCTAGCAGTTTAAGGACAGCAAACACCGGGCAGCTCTAC. Protein: CASSLRTANTGQLY. The whole CDR3 is CASSLRTANTGQLYF.

The table lists this clone with a few counts. Here the gene names and germline are mouse. The CDR3 end falls 1 residue outside the read, so it is completed with the germline J gene. J is TRBJ1-6 and V is TRBV5; D ambiguous. TRBJ1-6 is designated an ORF whose function remains uncertain. CDR1 and CDR2 (germline): LGHNA, YNLKQL (reference sequence). Deletions cut 0 bases from V and 5 bases from J, with 5 bases between. The CDR3 contains 14 residues. Partial CDR3 DNA: TGTGCCAGCAGCCAAGAGACAAATAATTCGCCCCTCTAC. Its translation: CASSQETNNSPLY. The CDR3 in full is CASSQETNNSPLYF.

This clone was seen a handful of times. Germline and genes: mouse. Sequencing ends 1 residue short of the CDR3 end; the germline J gene provides the rest. The gene calls are TRBV31 and TRBJ1-4, with 7 bases matching TRBD1. Germline V gene lookup returns CDR1 GKSSPN and CDR2 SITVG. V gave up 0 bases and J gave up 6 bases; unmatched junction bases: 4. The CDR3 length is 14 residues. CDR3 bases read: TGTGCCTGGAGTCTGGCAGGGGGTGACGAAAGATTATTT. Protein: CAWSLAGGDERLF. The full CDR3 reads CAWSLAGGDERLFF.

To note about this clone: The germline and genes are mouse ones. The same CDR3 arises from other DNA sequences in this sample as well. The CDR3 is CASSIFLGQGSERLFF. The sequenced CDR3 bases are TGTGCCAGCAGTATCTTTCTGGGACAGGGATCCGAAAGATTATTT. This sequence joins TRBV19 and TRBJ1-4; 9 bases are a match to TRBD1. The CDR3 end is not reached by the read, which stops 1 residue before it; the germline J gene fills it in. The CDR3 has 16 residues. CDR1 and CDR2 (germline): FNHDT, SITEND (reference sequence). Trimming cost V 2 bases and J 7 bases; bases outside gene matches: 9.

On this clone itself: Gene names denote mouse genes. The read stops 1 residue short of the end of the CDR3; the missing end is completed from the germline J gene. This chain joins TRBV31 and TRBJ2-5, with 9 positions matching TRBD2. The CDR3 extends over 14 amino acids. Losses at the gene ends were 5 bases for V and 0 bases for J; bases not matched to a gene: 3. The germline V gene has CDR1 GKSSPN and CDR2 SITVG. The covered CDR3 bases are TGTGCCTGGGGGACTGGGTTTAACCAAGACACCCAGTAC. Its protein product is CAWGTGFNQDTQY. The complete CDR3 sequence is CAWGTGFNQDTQYF.

In regard to this clone: All gene names here are mouse names. The CDR3 goes on 1 residue after the read ends, and that part is filled in from the germline J gene. The chain is built from TRBV31 and TRBJ1-3; no reliable D call. This CDR3 spans 15 amino acids. CDR1 and CDR2 (germline): GKSSPN, SITVG. Trimming took off 0 bases at V and 0 bases at J, with 9 bases between the two ends. This chain's CDR3 is CAWSLTPDSGNTLYF. The sequenced part of the CDR3 DNA is TGTGCCTGGAGTCTAACGCCAGATTCTGGAAATACGCTCTAT.

Comments on this clone: Gene names are the mouse ones. CDR3 protein: CGAGTGGSGAEQFF. The sequenced CDR3 bases are TGTGGTGCCGGGACTGGGGGGAGTGGGGCTGAGCAGTTC. The chain joins TRBV20 to TRBJ2-1; 12 nucleotides match TRBD2. The read ends 1 residue early relative to the CDR3; the germline J gene fills the gap. The CDR3 spans 14 residues. Unmatched junction bases numbered 7, after V lost 6 bases and J lost 7 bases. Germline V gene data show CDR1 as GFQATS and CDR2 as STVNSAI.

To note about this clone: The listed genes are named as in mouse. With the read ending 1 residue before the CDR3 end, the germline J gene is used to fill in that end. The rearrangement uses TRBV31 and TRBJ2-4; TRBD2 might be the D (6 bases). Trimming pared 0 bases from V and 0 bases from J, leaving 7 bases between. The length of the CDR3 is 14 residues. CDR1 is GKSSPN and CDR2 is SITVG in the germline V gene. The CDR3 protein is CAWSLGGSQNTLYF. Incomplete CDR3 DNA: TGTGCCTGGAGTCTGGGGGGAAGTCAAAACACCTTGTAC.

To note about this clone: Mouse names are used for the genes. The CDR3 end falls 1 residue outside the read, so it is completed with the germline J gene. The chain recombines TRBV13-3 with TRBJ2-5; no firm D call. The germline gives CDR1 NNHDY, CDR2 SYVADS. The CDR3 runs 13 residues. Trimming shortened V by 1 base and J by 0 bases, and 3 bases separated the two germline ends. The DNA read from the CDR3 is TGTGCCAGCAGTGATCATAACCAAGACACCCAGTAC. Protein sequence: CASSDHNQDTQY. The entire CDR3 is CASSDHNQDTQYF. Drawing the rest from reference TRBV13-3 and TRBJ2-5, the complete variable domain is EAAVTQSPRSKVAVTGGKVTLSCHQTNNHDYMYWYRQDTGHGLRLIHYSYVADSTEKGDIPDGYKASRPSQENFSLILELASLSQTAVYFCASSDHNQDTQYFGPGTRLLVL.

About this clone itself: The gene names here belong to mouse. Read coverage stops 1 residue before the CDR3 terminus; the germline J gene supplies the remainder. V gene TRBV19 combines with J gene TRBJ1-3; 9 nucleotides match TRBD1. CDR1 and CDR2 (germline): FNHDT, SITEND (reference sequence). The CDR3 extends over 15 amino acids. Trimming removed 3 bases from V and 0 bases from J; junction bases left unmatched: 1. Incomplete CDR3 DNA: TGTGCCAGCAGTAGGGACAGGGATTCTGGAAATACGCTCTAT. Protein product: CASSRDRDSGNTLY. The whole CDR3 sequence reads CASSRDRDSGNTLYF.

To note about this clone: Here the gene names and germline are mouse. The CDR3 goes on 1 residue after the read ends, and that part is filled in from the germline J gene. The rearrangement uses TRBV13-1 and TRBJ2-7; D gene unclear. Trimming left V 2 bases short and J 3 bases short, with 6 bases between. From germline, CDR1 is NSHNY and CDR2 SYGAGN. CDR3 length: 12 amino acids. CDR3 bases read: TGTGCCAGCAGTGAGCCTCTCTATGAACAGTAC. This codes for CASSEPLYEQY. The CDR3 in its entirety is CASSEPLYEQYF.

Concerning this clone itself: Gene names refer to mouse genes. This CDR3 reads CASSQDQGADERLFF. The sequenced part of the CDR3 DNA is TGTGCCAGCAGCCAAGACCAGGGGGCTGACGAAAGATTATTT. The rearrangement joins TRBV2 to TRBJ1-4; 8 nucleotides line up with TRBD1. Sequencing ends 1 residue short of the CDR3 end; the germline J gene provides the rest. CDR3 size: 15 residues. Germline values: CDR1 LGHNA, CDR2 YSYQKL. V lost 0 bases and J lost 6; bases outside the gene matches: 3.

Worth noting for this clone: Gene names are mouse gene names. The CDR3 end lies 1 residue beyond the end of the read and is filled in from the germline J gene. The chain is built from TRBV13-2 and TRBJ1-6; D is unresolved. TRBJ1-6 falls under the ORF class, with uncertain function. The CDR3 sequence is 14 residues long. V lost 2 bases to trimming and J lost 1 base, with 4 bases between them. CDR1 NNHNN and CDR2 SYGAGS come from the germline V gene (reference sequence). The CDR3 sequence is CASGEGSYNSPLYF. The CDR3 DNA, read in part, is TGTGCCAGCGGTGAGGGATCCTATAATTCGCCCCTCTAC.

For this clone: The gene names given are mouse names. The read ends 1 residue early relative to the CDR3; the germline J gene fills the gap. The chain employs TRBV1 and TRBJ2-5; D may be TRBD1 (5 bases). The germline V and J ends were trimmed by 5 bases and 0 bases, with 9 bases remaining between them. CDR1 is NSQYPW and CDR2 is LRSPGD in the germline V gene (reference sequence). This CDR3 has 14 amino acids. The part of the CDR3 DNA that was read is TGCACCTGCAGTCCCCGACAGAACCAAGACACCCAGTAC. This sequence encodes CTCSPRQNQDTQY. The CDR3 in full is CTCSPRQNQDTQYF.